The 16 T cell receptor beta chains reported below all come from one sample, sequenced in a study of blood T cells in healthy people across ages. The second PCR ran about 6 to 11 cycles with a sample-barcoded 5' primer and J-beta primers. From the 5' RACE reads, TCRdb called clonotypes with MiXCR, one entry per CDR3 protein. The sample holds about 780,000 distinct CDR3 sequences, more than 35% seen once. The sequenced sample consisted of blood. These receptors were obtained from a man at least 80 years old in good health.

The rearrangement joins TRBV7-2 to TRBJ2-7; the D is unclear. From germline, CDR1 is SGHTA and CDR2 FQGNSA. V lost 3 bases and J 1 base, leaving 16 bases between the germline ends. This CDR3 is 16 amino acids long. This chain's CDR3 is CASSLDPGLPSYEQYF. The CDR3 DNA is TGTGCCAGCAGCTTGGATCCCGGCCTACCGTCCTACGAGCAGTACTTC.

This rearrangement joins TRBV12-3 or TRBV12-4 to TRBJ2-1; TRBD1 matches at 9 bases. The J call is in doubt because the DNA end fits TRBJ2-7 better. The CDR3 runs to 16 residues. The CDR3 sequence: CASSLEMGQGYNEQYF. The CDR3 DNA reads TGTGCCAGCAGTTTAGAAATGGGACAGGGTTACAATGAGCAGTACTTC.

This clonotype appeared a few times. CDR3 loop: CAWSFPLDIQYF. The CDR3 DNA sequence: TGTGCCTGGAGTTTCCCGTTGGACATTCAGTACTTC. The gene calls are TRBV30 and TRBJ2-4, with D unclear. In germline, CDR1 is GTSNPN, CDR2 SVGIG (reference sequence). There are 12 residues in the CDR3. Deletions cut 2 bases from V and 8 bases from J, with 10 bases between.

This clonotype was seen at least ten times. Here the CDR3 reads CASRLAGGNEQFF. In DNA form, the CDR3 reads TGCGCCAGCAGGTTAGCGGGCGGTAATGAGCAGTTCTTC. This sequence joins TRBV5-1 and TRBJ2-1; TRBD2 matches 7 bases. Germline V gene lookup returns CDR1 SGHRS and CDR2 YFSETQ. The CDR3 length is 13 residues. The V and J ends lost 5 bases and 7 bases, in that order; junction bases with no gene match: 6.

The gene calls are TRBV11-2 and TRBJ1-2; perhaps TRBD1 as D (5 bases). V lost 4 bases to trimming and J lost 4 bases, with 13 bases between them. Germline V lookup: CDR1 SGHAT, CDR2 FQNNGV. This CDR3 has 14 residues. CDR3: CASSSGEAVYGYTF. The CDR3 DNA reads TGTGCCAGCAGCTCGGGGGAGGCTGTCTATGGCTACACCTTC.

J is TRBJ2-5 and V is TRBV6-1, with D perhaps matching TRBD2 (6 bases). Near its end, the DNA agrees better with TRBJ2-4, so the J call may be wrong. Germline V gene sequence: CDR1 MNHNS, CDR2 SASEGT. This CDR3 comprises 13 residues. For the CDR3, the DNA is TGTGCCAGCTGGGAGGACAATAAAAACATTCAGTACTTC. Translating gives CASWEDNKNIQYF.

This rearrangement joins TRBV20-1 to TRBJ2-5; D may match TRBD1 or TRBD2 (5 bases each). The J call is in doubt because the DNA end fits TRBJ2-1 better. Germline CDR1 DFQATT, CDR2 SNEGSKA (reference sequence). The CDR3 loop spans 14 amino acids. The CDR3 nucleotides read TGCAGTGCCCCTGGGACGACAATCCAAGAGACCCAGTTCTTC. The encoded protein is CSAPGTTIQETQFF.

This clonotype was detected many times. V and J are TRBV5-1 and TRBJ2-5, with 9 bases that match TRBD2. Trimming removed 0 bases from V and 5 bases from J; junction bases left unmatched: 8. This CDR3 contains 16 residues. The V gene's germline CDR1 is SGHRS and CDR2 YFSETQ. The CDR3 bases are TGCGCCAGCAGCTTGGCCCCAGCGGGAGGTTTTGAGACCCAGTACTTC. Its translation is CASSLAPAGGFETQYF. Full variable domain (remainder filled in from reference TRBV5-1 and TRBJ2-5): KAGVTQTPRYLIKTRGQQVTLSCSPISGHRSVSWYQQTPGQGLQFLFEYFSETQRNKGNFPGRFSGRQFSNSRSEMNVSTLELGDSALYLCASSLAPAGGFETQYFGPGTRLLVL.

V and J are TRBV5-1 and TRBJ2-1; 9 nucleotides align to TRBD1. This CDR3 has 15 amino acids. Germline values: CDR1 SGHRS, CDR2 YFSETQ. Trimming took 5 bases from V and 6 from J; bases not matched to a gene: 9. The DNA of the CDR3 is TGCGCCAGCAGACGGGCGGGACAGGGTGTCAATGAGCAGTTCTTC. Residues: CASRRAGQGVNEQFF.

As regards this clonotype: Sequence at one end of the junction differs from germline and may be a read error. The chain is built from TRBV12-3 or TRBV12-4 and TRBJ2-1; 9 bases match TRBD2. The end of the DNA is better explained by TRBJ2-7, so the J call may be wrong. The CDR3 contains 15 residues. CDR3 DNA sequence: TGTGCCGGCAGTTTACTAGCGGGCCCTTACAATGAGCAGTACTTC. Amino acid sequence: CAGSLLAGPYNEQYF.

The table lists this clonotype with a few counts. V usage is TRBV3-1 and J usage is TRBJ2-7, with 10 bases lining up with TRBD1. The germline gives CDR1 LGHDT, CDR2 YNNKEL (reference sequence). The CDR3 is made up of 16 amino acids. V shed 3 bases, J shed 4 bases, and the junction held 9 bases outside the gene matches. CDR3 sequence reads: CASSQDSGTGVYEQYF. Here the CDR3 DNA reads TGTGCCAGCAGCCAGGATTCCGGGACAGGGGTTTACGAGCAGTACTTC.

This clonotype has a handful of counts. This chain links TRBV20-1 with TRBJ2-5; 11 bases align to TRBD2. With the DNA end fitting TRBJ2-7 better, the J assignment may be wrong. Germline V gene data show CDR1 as DFQATT and CDR2 as SNEGSKA (reference sequence). The CDR3 extends over 16 amino acids. The CDR3 sequence is CSAETSGTQQFIEQYF. In nucleotides, the CDR3 is TGCAGTGCTGAGACTAGCGGGACCCAGCAGTTCATCGAGCAGTACTTC.

The chain couples TRBV12-3 or TRBV12-4 to TRBJ2-1; 15 positions agree with TRBD2. The trim removed 5 bases at V and 9 bases at J, leaving 8 bases unmatched. This CDR3 is 16 amino acids long. The CDR3 loop is CASSGTGLAGGCEQFF. For the CDR3, the DNA is TGTGCCAGCAGTGGGACGGGACTAGCGGGAGGCTGTGAGCAGTTCTTC.

The chain has TRBV30 and TRBJ1-2, with D unresolved. The CDR3 totals 12 residues. With 3 bases removed from V and 3 bases from J, the gap between germline ends came to 8 bases. Per the germline V gene, CDR1 is GTSNPN and CDR2 is SVGIG (reference sequence). The CDR3 sequence is CAWSDNDYGYTF. Here the CDR3 DNA reads TGTGCCTGGAGCGATAATGACTATGGCTACACCTTC. Variable domain in full (rest from reference TRBV30 and TRBJ1-2): SQTIHQWPATLVQPVGSPLSLECTVEGTSNPNLYWYRQAAGRGLQLLFYSVGIGQISSEVPQNLSASRPQDRQFILSSKKLLLSDSGFYLCAWSDNDYGYTFGSGTRLTVV.

This clonotype was counted many times. This chain joins TRBV7-3 and TRBJ1-5, with D tentatively TRBD1 (5 bases). The V gene's germline CDR1 is SGHTA and CDR2 FQGTGA. Trimming took off 1 base at V and 1 base at J, with 14 bases between the two ends. The CDR3 extends over 17 amino acids. CDR3: CASSLRGGERSNQPQHF. CDR3 DNA sequence: TGTGCCAGCAGCTTAAGGGGGGGAGAAAGAAGCAATCAGCCCCAGCATTTT.

This rearrangement joins TRBV20-1 to TRBJ2-3, with 9 positions matching TRBD1. The CDR3 has 13 residues. Germline V gene data show CDR1 as DFQATT and CDR2 as SNEGSKA (reference sequence). The J segment lost 10 bases and the V segment lost 6 bases, leaving 11 bases of the junction unmatched. The DNA of the CDR3 is TGCAGTGCCCCTGAGACAGGGGGGGATGCGCAGTATTTT. The encoded protein is CSAPETGGDAQYF.